This entry lists 18 T cell receptor beta chains sequenced from one sample in a study of T cells in Graves' hyperthyroidism and ophthalmopathy. Regions amplified from RNA transcripts were the TCR beta CDR3 regions. The TCR CDR3 first-round RT-PCR relied on the HTBI primer set. TCRdb recomputed calls from the multiplex PCR reads with MiXCR, one row per CDR3 protein. The repertoire holds 550,000 to 600,000 distinct CDR3 sequences, with 12% to 15% as singletons. The sequencing sample was made of blood. These receptors came from a woman aged 18-29 years with Graves' ophthalmopathy.

This clonotype was seen ten or more times. V gene TRBV6-1 combines with J gene TRBJ2-7, with D possibly matching TRBD1 (6 bases). The CDR3 contains 16 residues. CDR1 is MNHNS, CDR2 SASEGT, per germline. The V end lost 7 bases, the J end lost 3 bases, and 22 bases lay between the germline ends. The DNA for the CDR3 is TGTGCCAGCACCGAACGGCAGGGGACCGCTTTCTACGAGCAGTACTTC. It codes for CASTERQGTAFYEQYF.

This clonotype was seen repeatedly, ten times or more. The V gene is TRBV12-3 or TRBV12-4, the J gene TRBJ1-1; D not certain. The CDR3 totals 13 residues. Trimming took off 3 bases at V and 3 bases at J, with 8 bases between the two ends. CDR3 sequence (DNA): TGTGCCAGCAGTTTTGGGTTGTACACTGAAGCTTTCTTT. This translates into CASSFGLYTEAFF.

V is TRBV19 and J is TRBJ1-2; TRBD1 aligns across 8 bases. This CDR3 comprises 13 residues. Trimming cost V 6 bases and J 6 bases; bases outside gene matches: 6. CDR1 is LNHDA, CDR2 SQIVND, per germline (reference sequence). In DNA form, the CDR3 reads TGTGCCAGTAGCCTACAGGGGGAGGATGGCTACACCTTC. Translating it yields CASSLQGEDGYTF.

Many counts were recorded for this clonotype. V gene TRBV29-1 combines with J gene TRBJ2-5; 8 nucleotides match TRBD1. The J segment lost 4 bases and the V segment lost 7 bases, leaving 11 bases of the junction unmatched. In germline, CDR1 is SQVTM, CDR2 ANQGSEA. CDR3 size: 14 residues. For the CDR3, the DNA is TGCAGCGCCGCTGGCCAGGGGGCAGGAGAGACCCAGTACTTC. It yields the protein CSAAGQGAGETQYF. The full variable domain, in which reference TRBV29-1 and TRBJ2-5 provide the parts outside the CDR3, is SAVISQKPSRDICQRGTSLTIQCQVDSQVTMMFWYRQQPGQSLTLIATANQGSEATYESGFVIDKFPISRPNLTFSTLTVSNMSPEDSSIYLCSAAGQGAGETQYFGPGTRLLVL.

This clonotype was picked up many times. This chain links TRBV13 with TRBJ1-1; a weak D match, TRBD1 (5 bases). V lost 0 bases and J lost 0, with 14 bases in between. The CDR3 is 17 amino acids. Germline CDR1 reads PRHDT; CDR2 reads FYEKMQ (reference sequence). In DNA form, the CDR3 reads TGTGCCAGCAGCTTAGGCTGGCAGGGAATCATGAACACTGAAGCTTTCTTT. This gives the protein CASSLGWQGIMNTEAFF.

As to this clonotype: The junction departs from the called germline gene at one end, perhaps through a read error. This chain connects TRBV2 to TRBJ2-7, with TRBD2 identical over 11 bases. The CDR3 is made up of 13 amino acids. The germline V gene has CDR1 SNHLY and CDR2 FYNNEI. The CDR3 nucleotides read TGTGCCAGCAGTGTGGGACTAGCGGACGAGCGGTACTTC. It encodes CASSVGLADERYF. The full variable domain, completed using reference TRBV2 and TRBJ2-7, is EPEVTQTPSHQVTQMGQEVILRCVPISNHLYFYWYRQILGQKVEFLVSFYNNEISEKSEIFDDQFSVERPDGSNFTLKIRSTKLEDSAMYFCASSVGLADERYFGPGTRLTVT.

This clonotype was recorded many times. The J gene is TRBJ1-1, the V gene TRBV5-8; D might be TRBD1 (5 bases). Per the germline V gene, CDR1 is SGHTS and CDR2 is YDEGEE. The V gene lost 0 bases and the J gene lost 5 bases, with 20 bases spanning the gap. The CDR3 has 17 residues. The CDR3 region has the DNA TGTGCCAGCAGCTTGGCATGGGGCAGGCGAACGGTTACTGAAGCTTTCTTT. Protein: CASSLAWGRRTVTEAFF.

This clonotype was seen ten or more times. The V call is TRBV20-1, the J call TRBJ1-5; 10 bases agree with TRBD1. Germline-derived CDR1 and CDR2 are DFQATT and SNEGSKA (reference sequence). CDR3 size: 16 residues. Trimming at V came to 2 bases and at J to 2 bases, leaving 6 bases not matched to a gene. The CDR3 is CSARNTGTGGNQPQHF. The CDR3 nucleotides are TGCAGTGCTAGAAATACCGGGACAGGGGGCAATCAGCCCCAGCATTTT.

This clonotype was observed at least ten times. The chain uses TRBV11-1 and TRBJ2-7; 10 bases map to TRBD1. The germline V gene encodes CDR1 SGHAT and CDR2 FQDESV (reference sequence). Trimming cost V 4 bases and J 3 bases; bases outside gene matches: 3. The CDR3 consists of 14 residues. For the CDR3, the DNA is TGTGCCAGCAGCTGGACAGGGGGTAACTACGAGCAGTACTTC. This encodes CASSWTGGNYEQYF.

The chain is built from TRBV4-2 and TRBJ2-2; 10 bases are shared with TRBD2. Unmatched junction bases numbered 3, after V lost 0 bases and J lost 2 bases. Germline CDR1 is LGHNA and CDR2 is YNFKEQ. CDR3 length: 17 residues. The CDR3 DNA is TGTGCCAGCAGCCAAGATCTAGCGGGAGCTAACACCGGGGAGCTGTTTTTT. Protein sequence: CASSQDLAGANTGELFF.

In its sample, this clonotype was seen many times. The V and J genes are TRBV7-2 and TRBJ2-7; 10 nucleotides line up with TRBD2. Germline V lookup: CDR1 SGHTA, CDR2 FQGNSA. Germline trimming cut 2 bases from V and 5 bases from J; bases unmatched to any gene: 0. The CDR3 is made up of 13 amino acids. DNA for the CDR3: TGTGCCAGCAGCTTACTAGCGGGAGACGAGCAGTACTTC. This encodes CASSLLAGDEQYF.

This clonotype was picked up many times. The chain links TRBV2 to TRBJ2-1; a weak D match, TRBD1 (6 bases). V lost 6 bases to trimming and J lost 0 bases, with 15 bases between them. CDR1 SNHLY and CDR2 FYNNEI come from the germline V gene. CDR3 length: 16 amino acids. The CDR3 DNA reads TGTGCCAGCAGCAACAGGGAAGTTAGCTCCTACAATGAGCAGTTCTTC. Its protein is CASSNREVSSYNEQFF.

This clonotype turned up a few times. The chain carries TRBV14 and TRBJ2-5; possibly TRBD1 or TRBD2 for D (5 bases each). The CDR3 spans 16 residues. CDR1 is SGHDN and CDR2 is FVKESK in the germline V gene. Trimming stripped 3 bases from V and 5 bases from J, with 19 bases between. The DNA for the CDR3 is TGTGCCAGCAGCCATGGGGGTTGGAGCCGAGGTGAGACCCAGTACTTC. Amino acids: CASSHGGWSRGETQYF.

This clonotype was recorded many times. The chain joins TRBV27 to TRBJ1-2, with 8 bases that match TRBD1. The V gene end was trimmed by 4 bases and the J gene end by 8 bases; junction bases not matched to a gene: 12. The CDR3 contains 15 residues. CDR1 MNHEY and CDR2 SMNVEV come from the germline V gene (reference sequence). CDR3 DNA sequence: TGTGCCAGCAGTTCAGGACAGGGACTATTGTGGGGCTACACCTTC. This sequence encodes CASSSGQGLLWGYTF.

This clonotype was seen a few times. The rearrangement uses TRBV6-1 and TRBJ1-2; possibly TRBD1 for D (5 bases). The CDR3 loop spans 13 amino acids. Per germline, CDR1 MNHNS and CDR2 SASEGT. V was cut by 7 bases and J by 6 bases, with 15 bases left in between. The CDR3 DNA follows: TGTGCCAGCACCGACTTAGGGGAGGATGGCTACACCTTC. Translation: CASTDLGEDGYTF.

The chain uses TRBV28 and TRBJ2-1; 10 nucleotides match TRBD2. The CDR3 spans 16 residues. Germline loops: CDR1 MDHEN, CDR2 SYDVKM. Unmatched junction bases numbered 5, after V lost 1 base and J lost 5 bases. CDR3 coding DNA: TGTGCCAGCAGTTTATTACTAGCGGGACCGAACAATGAGCAGTTCTTC. Its protein product is CASSLLLAGPNNEQFF.

Ten or more counts support this clonotype. In DNA, the CDR3 is TGTGCCATCAGTGAGAGGACAGACCAAGAGACCCAGTACTTC. It is translated as CAISERTDQETQYF. The V call is TRBV10-3, the J call TRBJ2-5, with D possibly being TRBD1 (6 bases). This CDR3 has 14 residues. The V and J ends lost 2 bases and 0 bases respectively, with 7 bases between them. CDR1 is ENHRY and CDR2 is SYGVKD in the germline V gene.

This clonotype was recorded at least ten times. CDR3 nucleotides: TGTGCCAGCAGTCCCCCTGGGTCGGGTAACACTGAAGCTTTCTTT. It is translated as CASSPPGSGNTEAFF. This chain uses TRBV12-3 or TRBV12-4 with TRBJ1-1; D not certain. The CDR3 covers 15 residues. The V end lost 5 bases, the J end lost 2 bases, and 15 bases lay between the germline ends.